Presented here are 21 T cell receptor beta chains from one specimen sequenced in a study of response to subunit inactivated influenza vaccine. TCRdb fed the RT-PCR reads into MiXCR, producing one record per CDR3 protein. Altogether more than 450,000 distinct CDR3 sequences are present, around 11% being singletons, with the ten largest covering 11%. These data are also associated with another study on T cells expressing NK-cell markers. In that study: The TCR beta cDNA came from 5'RACE template switching with UMIs.

The material was PBMCs from blood, obtained on the day of vaccination. The receptors originated from a man aged 50 or older who received an inactivated influenza vaccine.

This CDR3 is CASQFAGVNEQFF. Written as DNA, the CDR3 is TGTGCCAGCCAATTCGCGGGGGTCAATGAGCAGTTCTTC. The V call is TRBV12-3 or TRBV12-4, the J call TRBJ2-1; the match to TRBD2 covers 7 bases. The CDR3 runs to 13 residues. V was pared by 8 bases and J by 6 bases, with 7 bases of the junction left unmatched.

This clonotype was picked up many times. Here the CDR3 DNA reads TGCAGTGCTAGAGATTCGAGACTAGCGGGAACCGCAGATACGCAGTATTTT. The encoded protein is CSARDSRLAGTADTQYF. The chain joins TRBV20-1 to TRBJ2-3, with 11 bases lining up with TRBD2. Losses at the gene ends were 0 bases for V and 4 bases for J; bases not matched to a gene: 9. Germline lookup yields CDR1 DFQATT and CDR2 SNEGSKA (reference sequence). There are 17 residues in the CDR3.

The CDR3 DNA reads as TGTGCCAGCAGTTATAACAGGGGGCGAACAGATACGCAGTATTTT. This encodes CASSYNRGRTDTQYF. This rearrangement joins TRBV12-3 or TRBV12-4 to TRBJ2-3; 9 bases match TRBD1. The trim removed 4 bases at V and 3 bases at J, leaving 5 bases unmatched. The CDR3 is 15 amino acids.

This clonotype has just a few counts. V is TRBV6-1 and J is TRBJ2-7; no firm D call. There are 12 residues in the CDR3. CDR1 and CDR2 (germline): MNHNS, SASEGT. Trimming took 7 bases from V and 0 from J, leaving 7 bases between them. CDR3 in amino acids: CASKQLSYEQYF. The CDR3 DNA sequence: TGTGCCAGCAAACAGCTCTCCTACGAGCAGTACTTC.

This clonotype was detected only a few times. The chain combines TRBV14 with TRBJ2-3, with 10 bases matching TRBD2. The CDR3 totals 16 residues. Trimming cost V 7 bases and J 0 bases; bases outside gene matches: 7. Germline V gene lookup returns CDR1 SGHDN and CDR2 FVKESK. In DNA form, the CDR3 reads TGTGCCAGCACCCCAGGACTAGCGGAAAGCACAGATACGCAGTATTTT. This gives the protein CASTPGLAESTDTQYF. Supplemented by reference TRBV14 and TRBJ2-3, the full variable domain reads EAGVTQFPSHSVIEKGQTVTLRCDPISGHDNLYWYRRVMGKEIKFLLHFVKESKQDESGMPNNRFLAERTGGTYSTLKVQPAELEDSGVYFCASTPGLAESTDTQYFGPGTRLTVL.

J is TRBJ2-3 and V is TRBV5-6; 8 bases map to TRBD2. This CDR3 comprises 15 residues. Trimming removed 3 bases from V and 3 bases from J; junction bases left unmatched: 6. Germline-derived CDR1 and CDR2 are SGHDT and YYEEEE. CDR3 region: CASSYGGLGTDTQYF. Here the CDR3 DNA reads TGTGCCAGCAGCTATGGGGGACTAGGTACAGATACGCAGTATTTT. Complete variable domain (other parts from reference TRBV5-6 and TRBJ2-3): DAGVTQSPTHLIKTRGQQVTLRCSPKSGHDTVSWYQQALGQGPQFIFQYYEEEERQRGNFPDRFSGHQFPNYSSELNVNALLLGDSALYLCASSYGGLGTDTQYFGPGTRLTVL.

In its sample, this clonotype was seen many times. The chain couples TRBV6-1 to TRBJ2-7, with 12 nucleotides matching TRBD2. Germline CDR1 MNHNS, CDR2 SASEGT. This CDR3 has 14 residues. After removal of 6 bases from V and 3 bases from J, the junction contained 3 bases not matched to a gene. The CDR3 here is CASRRLAGDYEQYF. Here the CDR3 DNA reads TGTGCCAGCAGGCGACTAGCGGGGGACTACGAGCAGTACTTC.

CDR3 region: CASSFGTGYSPLHF. CDR3 sequence (DNA): TGTGCCAGCAGTTTTGGGACAGGGTATTCACCCCTCCACTTT. This chain links TRBV6-5 with TRBJ1-6, with 9 bases lining up with TRBD1. The V gene's germline CDR1 is MNHEY and CDR2 SVGAGI. V lost 4 bases, J lost 8 bases, and 3 bases stayed unmatched. The CDR3 loop spans 14 amino acids.

This chain links TRBV20-1 with TRBJ2-5; TRBD1 aligns across 7 bases. Germline trimming cut 0 bases from V and 7 bases from J; bases unmatched to any gene: 2. Germline CDR1 is DFQATT and CDR2 is SNEGSKA (reference sequence). The CDR3 loop spans 12 amino acids. CDR3 bases: TGCAGTGCTAGAGAGACAGGGCTGACCCAGTACTTC. Amino acid sequence: CSARETGLTQYF.

This chain uses TRBV6-2 or TRBV6-3 with TRBJ2-1; 7 bases agree with TRBD2. The CDR3 is 15 amino acids. Per germline, CDR1 MNHEY and CDR2 SVGEGT. With V trimmed by 2 bases and J by 4 bases, 5 bases remained unmatched. The CDR3 spells CASSYGLAVYNEQFF. The CDR3 DNA reads as TGTGCCAGCAGTTACGGGCTAGCGGTTTACAATGAGCAGTTCTTC.

Ten or more counts support this clonotype. The gene calls are TRBV15 and TRBJ2-1; TRBD1 is a possible D gene (5 bases). The V gene's germline CDR1 is LNHNV and CDR2 YYDKDF (reference sequence). The length of the CDR3 is 15 residues. The V gene lost 5 bases and the J gene lost 0 bases, with 11 bases spanning the gap. The CDR3 DNA reads TGTGCCACCAGCCCCGGCAGGGCCTCCTACAATGAGCAGTTCTTC. Translation gives CATSPGRASYNEQFF.

V is TRBV29-1 and J is TRBJ2-1; no clear D. This CDR3 region has 12 residues. With 3 bases removed from V and 8 bases from J, the gap between germline ends came to 11 bases. Germline CDR1 SQVTM, CDR2 ANQGSEA. The CDR3 here is CSVEQAWDEQFF. The CDR3 nucleotides are TGCAGCGTTGAGCAGGCCTGGGATGAGCAGTTCTTC.

The rearrangement joins TRBV20-1 to TRBJ1-2; D is unresolved. The CDR3 has 12 residues. Germline assignment: CDR1 DFQATT and CDR2 SNEGSKA (reference sequence). V shed 3 bases and J shed 4 bases, with 9 bases lying between them. The CDR3 region has the DNA TGCAGTGCTAGTAGGACGACCTATGGCTACACCTTC. Protein product: CSASRTTYGYTF.

This clonotype was picked up many times. This rearrangement joins TRBV14 to TRBJ1-1; D is uncertain. The CDR3 runs 13 residues. V dropped 6 bases and J dropped 1 base, with 9 bases sitting between them. Germline-derived CDR1 and CDR2 are SGHDN and FVKESK. The DNA for the CDR3 is TGTGCCAGCAGTCCTCTCCGGAACACTGAAGCTTTCTTT. As protein: CASSPLRNTEAFF.

This clonotype was seen a handful of times. This rearrangement joins TRBV15 to TRBJ2-3; the match to TRBD1 covers 10 bases. The germline CDR1 and CDR2 sequences are LNHNV and YYDKDF (reference sequence). The V segment lost 3 bases and the J segment 3 bases; nucleotides outside the gene matches: 3. The CDR3 extends over 15 amino acids. The CDR3 region has the DNA TGTGCCACCAGCAGGAGACAGGGGGCAACAGATACGCAGTATTTT. It is translated as CATSRRQGATDTQYF.

This clonotype was detected only a few times. The chain uses TRBV28 and TRBJ2-1; 9 positions match TRBD1. In germline, CDR1 is MDHEN, CDR2 SYDVKM. The CDR3 spans 16 residues. The junction had 16 bases not matched to a gene; V was cut back by 9 bases and J by 7 bases. The CDR3 coding sequence is TGTGCCAGTGGGACAGGGCCGGTGAGGGGTGATAATGAGCAGTTCTTC. Translating gives CASGTGPVRGDNEQFF.

This clonotype was counted ten times or more. CDR3 in amino acids: CASSAGVRTEAFF. Here the CDR3 DNA reads TGTGCCAGCAGTGCAGGGGTTCGGACTGAAGCTTTCTTT. The rearrangement uses TRBV12-3 or TRBV12-4 and TRBJ1-1; D may be TRBD1 (6 bases). The CDR3 spans 13 residues. V shed 5 bases and J shed 5 bases, with 12 bases lying between them.

In this sample, this clonotype turned up a few times. The rearrangement joins TRBV5-5 to TRBJ2-7; no reliable D call. Trimming removed 0 bases at V and 0 bases at J, with 10 bases between. The CDR3 is made up of 15 amino acids. The germline CDR1 and CDR2 sequences are SGHKS and YYEKEE (reference sequence). The CDR3 spells CASSLAWASSYEQYF. CDR3 sequence (DNA): TGTGCCAGCAGCTTGGCCTGGGCCAGCTCCTACGAGCAGTACTTC.

This chain connects TRBV20-1 to TRBJ1-2; 7 bases are a match to TRBD1. CDR3 length equals 11 residues. The junction had 3 bases not matched to a gene; V was cut back by 5 bases and J by 6 bases. Germline V gives CDR1 DFQATT, CDR2 SNEGSKA (reference sequence). CDR3 nucleotide sequence: TGCAGTGCTTCAGGGGGAAATGGCTACACCTTC. Translating gives CSASGGNGYTF.

This clonotype was observed at least ten times. The gene calls are TRBV20-1 and TRBJ2-3; D gene unclear. From germline, CDR1 is DFQATT and CDR2 SNEGSKA (reference sequence). V gave up 3 bases and J gave up 7 bases, with 14 bases separating them. The CDR3 has 13 amino acids. The CDR3 DNA is TGCAGTGCTAGCTCAATCGGGTTGAATACGCAGTATTTT. Translating it yields CSASSIGLNTQYF.

In this sample, this clonotype turned up a few times. This chain uses TRBV10-3 with TRBJ2-1; TRBD2 agrees at 12 bases. The CDR3 is made up of 15 amino acids. Per the germline V gene, CDR1 is ENHRY and CDR2 is SYGVKD. The V and J ends lost 3 bases and 7 bases, in that order; junction bases with no gene match: 4. CDR3 sequence: CAISERLAGVNEQFF. CDR3 in DNA: TGTGCCATCAGTGAAAGACTAGCGGGAGTGAATGAGCAGTTCTTC.